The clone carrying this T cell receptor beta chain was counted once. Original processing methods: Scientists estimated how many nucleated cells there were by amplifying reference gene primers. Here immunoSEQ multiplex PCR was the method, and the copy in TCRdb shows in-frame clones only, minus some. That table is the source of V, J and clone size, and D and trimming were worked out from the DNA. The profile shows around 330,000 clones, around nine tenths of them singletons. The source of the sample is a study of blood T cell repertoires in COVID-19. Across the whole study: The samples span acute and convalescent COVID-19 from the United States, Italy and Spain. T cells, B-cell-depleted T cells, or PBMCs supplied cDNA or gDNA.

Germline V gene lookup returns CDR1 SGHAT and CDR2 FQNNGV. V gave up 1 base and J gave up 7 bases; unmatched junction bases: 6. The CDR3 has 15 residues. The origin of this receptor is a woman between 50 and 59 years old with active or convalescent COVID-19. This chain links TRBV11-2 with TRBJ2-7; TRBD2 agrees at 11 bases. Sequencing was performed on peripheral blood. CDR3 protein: CASSLALAGGGEQYF. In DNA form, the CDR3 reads TGTGCCAGCAGCTTAGCTCTAGCGGGAGGTGGGGAGCAGTACTTC.